Listed below are T cell receptor beta chains from one sample, sequenced in a study of blood T cell repertoires in COVID-19. Generated by immunoSEQ multiplex PCR, the TCRdb table keeps only in-frame clones and is missing some. The sample carries about 210,000 clones, just under 85% recorded once. The specimen sequenced was peripheral blood. The receptor set was obtained from a man in his fifties or sixties with COVID-19, enrolled during active disease. Each CDR3 is given with its conserved first and last residue. D genes are given only for firm matches. Expanded clones are given a class, and other clones once, few, many or no size at all.

clone size	V gene	J gene	D gene	CDR3 protein	CDR3 DNA
.	TRBV27	TRBJ2-5	.	CASSRNQETQYF	TGTGCCAGCAGCCGTAACCAAGAGACCCAGTACTTC
.	TRBV28	TRBJ2-1	TRBD1	CASTRTGRMNEQFF	TGTGCCAGCACCCGGACAGGGCGGATGAATGAGCAGTTCTTC
.	TRBV18	TRBJ1-6	.	CASSSISSYNSPLHF	TGTGCCAGCTCATCCATTAGCTCCTATAATTCACCCCTCCACTTT
once	TRBV2	TRBJ1-6	TRBD1	CASSRGPGGISPLHF	TGTGCCAGCAGCAGGGGGCCAGGGGGGATTTCACCCCTCCACTTT
.	TRBV28	TRBJ2-3	TRBD1	CASSLGQGITDTQYF	TGTGCCAGCAGTTTAGGACAGGGGATAACAGATACGCAGTATTTT
few	TRBV28	TRBJ2-1	.	CATQAGYNEQFF	TGTGCCACCCAAGCGGGTTACAATGAGCAGTTCTTC
.	TRBV7-3	TRBJ2-2	TRBD1	CASSPGQGRTGELFF	TGTGCCAGCAGCCCCGGACAGGGGCGAACCGGGGAGCTGTTTTTT
.	TRBV12-3/TRBV12-4	TRBJ1-4	.	CASSLTGNEKLFF	TGTGCCAGCAGTTTAACGGGGAATGAAAAACTGTTTTTT
.	TRBV5-5	TRBJ2-3	.	CASTLDLDYRDTQYF	TGTGCCAGCACCCTGGACTTAGATTACCGCGATACGCAGTATTTT
once	TRBV5-1	TRBJ2-1	TRBD2	CASSGLAGGSSYNEQFF	TGCGCCAGCAGTGGACTAGCGGGAGGGAGCTCCTACAATGAGCAGTTCTTC
.	TRBV25-1	TRBJ1-1	TRBD1	CASRQGRYLEAFF	TGTGCCAGCAGACAGGGGCGATACCTTGAAGCTTTCTTT
.	TRBV27	TRBJ1-1	TRBD1	CASSVLGTGPNTEAFF	TGTGCCAGCAGTGTCCTCGGGACAGGGCCAAACACTGAAGCTTTCTTT
.	TRBV18	TRBJ2-5	.	CASSPGRDWETQYF	TGTGCCAGCTCACCGGGACGGGACTGGGAGACCCAGTACTTC
.	TRBV7-2	TRBJ1-6	.	CASSLRGSDSPLHF	TGTGCCAGCAGCTTGAGGGGGTCAGATTCACCCCTCCACTTT
.	TRBV29-1	TRBJ2-1	.	CSVDRGYNEQFF	TGCAGCGTTGATAGGGGATACAATGAGCAGTTCTTC
.	TRBV7-3	TRBJ2-2	.	CASSLIETGELFF	TGTGCCAGCAGCTTAATAGAGACCGGGGAGCTGTTTTTT